Shown below are 15 T cell receptor beta chains from a single sample sequenced in a study of T-cell memory formation after mild COVID-19. TCRdb re-called the 5' RACE reads with MiXCR, one entry per CDR3 protein. This sample has hundreds of thousands of distinct CDR3 sequences, with more than 15% found just once. The sample comprised PBMCs or a T cell subset sorted from them (not recorded which). Receptor source: an adult woman who had mild COVID-19 (a few samples of this study predate the infection). Cell type and time point are not known.

V usage is TRBV12-5 and J usage is TRBJ1-5; no clear D gene. Germline V CDR1 and CDR2: LGHNT, FRNRAP. Trimming pared 1 base from V and 7 bases from J, leaving 11 bases between. There are 14 residues in the CDR3. CDR3 protein: CASGLERAAQPQHF. In DNA form, the CDR3 reads TGTGCTAGTGGTTTGGAACGGGCGGCACAGCCCCAGCATTTT.

Only a few counts were recorded for this clonotype. The CDR3 DNA reads TGTGCCAGCAGCGAGGGACAGGGCCTTCCGAGGACTGGAAACACCATATATTTT. Its translation: CASSEGQGLPRTGNTIYF. The V gene is TRBV7-2, the J gene TRBJ1-3; 9 bases align to TRBD1. Germline CDR1 reads SGHTA; CDR2 reads FQGNSA. This CDR3 comprises 18 residues. Unmatched junction bases numbered 13, after V lost 5 bases and J lost 2 bases.

This clonotype was counted many times. V gene TRBV27 combines with J gene TRBJ2-1, with 7 bases fitting TRBD2. The J segment lost 5 bases and the V segment lost 3 bases, leaving 4 bases of the junction unmatched. In germline, CDR1 is MNHEY, CDR2 SMNVEV (reference sequence). The CDR3 is 14 residues long. CDR3 in amino acids: CASSFQLADNEQFF. The DNA for the CDR3 is TGTGCCAGCAGTTTTCAGCTAGCGGACAATGAGCAGTTCTTC.

The V call is TRBV12-3 or TRBV12-4, the J call TRBJ2-1; no definite D call. The CDR3 extends over 12 amino acids. Trimming cost V 7 bases and J 7 bases, with 11 bases left between them. CDR3 nucleotides: TGTGCCAGCAACCCCTCGATGAATGAGCAGTTCTTC. Its translation: CASNPSMNEQFF.

CDR3: CASRPTSGSSDGELFF. The CDR3 bases are TGTGCCAGCAGGCCGACTAGCGGGAGTTCCGACGGGGAGCTGTTTTTT. The rearrangement uses TRBV28 and TRBJ2-2, with 12 positions matching TRBD2. This CDR3 is 16 amino acids long. CDR1 and CDR2 from the germline V gene are MDHEN and SYDVKM. The V and J ends lost 6 bases and 7 bases, in that order; junction bases with no gene match: 9.

This clonotype was counted between two and nine times. The chain couples TRBV27 to TRBJ1-1, with D maybe TRBD1 (6 bases). The CDR3 has 14 amino acids. V lost 6 bases and J 6 bases, leaving 17 bases between the germline ends. Germline values: CDR1 MNHEY, CDR2 SMNVEV (reference sequence). The CDR3 DNA reads as TGTGCCAGCAGACAGGGAGGAGGCTTGGCTGAAGCTTTCTTT. Translated: CASRQGGGLAEAFF.

The chain recombines TRBV6-6 with TRBJ2-4; D might be TRBD2 (6 bases). V was cut by 10 bases and J by 5 bases, with 18 bases left in between. The CDR3 is 14 residues long. Germline-derived CDR1 and CDR2 are MNHNY and SVGAGI (reference sequence). CDR3 in amino acids: CATGGGVPQNIQYF. CDR3 nucleotides: TGTGCCACCGGGGGAGGAGTCCCCCAAAACATTCAGTACTTC.

The chain combines TRBV3-1 with TRBJ2-5, with D possibly matching TRBD2 (5 bases). V lost 7 bases, J lost 0 bases, and 12 bases lay in between. CDR1 is LGHDT and CDR2 is YNNKEL in the germline V gene (reference sequence). This CDR3 contains 14 residues. The DNA for the CDR3 is TGTGCCAGCACCTCCGGGATTAACCAAGAGACCCAGTACTTC. This sequence encodes CASTSGINQETQYF.

The V call is TRBV5-1, the J call TRBJ2-7, with D uncertain. Trimming took off 0 bases at V and 6 bases at J, with 19 bases between the two ends. Looked up from germline, CDR1 is SGHRS and CDR2 is YFSETQ. The CDR3 runs to 16 residues. The CDR3 nucleotides read TGCGCCAGCAGCTTGGGCTTCTCAGCGTCCCCCCCCGAGCAGTACTTC. Its translation is CASSLGFSASPPEQYF. The variable domain in full, completed from reference TRBV5-1 and TRBJ2-7, reads KAGVTQTPRYLIKTRGQQVTLSCSPISGHRSVSWYQQTPGQGLQFLFEYFSETQRNKGNFPGRFSGRQFSNSRSEMNVSTLELGDSALYLCASSLGFSASPPEQYFGPGTRLTVT.

The rearrangement links TRBV7-6 to TRBJ1-1; 7 nucleotides agree with TRBD1. Looked up from germline, CDR1 is SGHVS and CDR2 is FNYEAQ. This CDR3 has 17 residues. Trimming removed 5 bases from V and 3 bases from J; junction bases left unmatched: 15. CDR3 region: CASSPTVEGASDTEAFF. The CDR3 nucleotides are TGTGCCAGCAGCCCCACGGTGGAGGGGGCATCGGACACTGAAGCTTTCTTT.

The CDR3 spells CASSEGYLASGRGETQYF. As DNA, the CDR3 is TGTGCCAGCAGTGAAGGTTATCTCGCTAGCGGGAGAGGTGAGACCCAGTACTTC. This chain connects TRBV2 to TRBJ2-5, with 10 positions matching TRBD2. Per the germline V gene, CDR1 is SNHLY and CDR2 is FYNNEI. The CDR3 length is 18 residues. V gave up 1 base and J gave up 5 bases; unmatched junction bases: 13.

The gene calls are TRBV12-3 or TRBV12-4 and TRBJ1-5; TRBD1 might be the D (5 bases). Between the trimmed V and J ends, which lost 5 bases and 7 bases, there was a span of 12 bases. This CDR3 comprises 13 residues. CDR3 amino acids: CASSRGDEQPQHF. CDR3 DNA: TGTGCCAGCAGTCGGGGGGATGAGCAGCCCCAGCATTTT.

The chain recombines TRBV24-1 with TRBJ2-5; a possible D gene is TRBD1 (6 bases). Trimming pared 4 bases from V and 2 bases from J, leaving 13 bases between. CDR3 length equals 15 residues. Per the germline V gene, CDR1 is KGHDR and CDR2 is SFDVKD. CDR3 loop: CATSDPRTEQETQYF. CDR3 DNA sequence: TGTGCCACCAGTGACCCCCGGACAGAGCAAGAGACCCAGTACTTC.

Many counts were recorded for this clonotype. V is TRBV11-2 and J is TRBJ1-2, with TRBD1 identical over 8 bases. This CDR3 is 15 amino acids long. Germline V gene data show CDR1 as SGHAT and CDR2 as FQNNGV. V lost 0 bases, J lost 3 bases, and 3 bases stayed unmatched. The CDR3 region has the DNA TGTGCCAGCAGCTTAGAGGCAGGGGGCCACTATGGCTACACCTTC. Translated: CASSLEAGGHYGYTF.

There are a few counts of this clonotype. The rearrangement joins TRBV5-5 to TRBJ1-1; D perhaps matches TRBD1 (5 bases). V gave up 2 bases and J gave up 0 bases, with 20 bases separating them. The CDR3 sequence is 18 residues long. From germline, CDR1 is SGHKS and CDR2 YYEKEE (reference sequence). The CDR3 loop reads CASSFPTEPSPMNTEAFF. CDR3 nucleotides: TGTGCCAGCAGCTTTCCGACAGAACCGTCTCCCATGAACACTGAAGCTTTCTTT.